A selection of T cell receptor beta chains follows, all from one sample in a study of beta chain features in type 1 diabetes. Clones were read by immunoSEQ multiplex PCR, and TCRdb kept only the in-frame ones, dropping some. Counted here are some 900,000 clones, under 20% occurring once; the ten biggest clones make up 0.02% to 0.025%. The sample was naive CD4+ T cells from blood. These receptors came from a woman younger than 35 in good health. The CDR3 runs from the conserved cysteine through the conserved F or W. The D gene is left open where the match is weak. For some rows the clone size is stated as once, few or many, or as a class when expanded; others skip it.

clone size	D gene	V gene	J gene	CDR3 protein	CDR3 DNA
.	.	TRBV10-3	TRBJ2-2	CAISNGPGTGELFF	TGTGCCATTTCAAACGGGCCAGGAACCGGGGAGCTGTTTTTT
few	TRBD1	TRBV6-6	TRBJ1-5	CASRTPGQKNQPQHF	TGTGCCAGCAGAACCCCGGGACAGAAAAATCAGCCCCAGCATTTT
.	.	TRBV20-1	TRBJ1-2	CSASGPGRYTF	TGCAGTGCTAGTGGGCCAGGGAGATACACCTTC
few	TRBD1	TRBV10-3	TRBJ1-2	CAITPQGVNYGYTF	TGTGCCATCACCCCCCAGGGGGTCAACTATGGCTACACCTTC
few	TRBD1	TRBV6-6	TRBJ2-7	CASSSRDRGLFEQYF	TGTGCCAGCAGCAGCCGGGACAGGGGTTTGTTCGAGCAGTACTTC
few	TRBD2	TRBV28	TRBJ2-7	CASRKRDPRYEQYF	TGTGCCAGCAGGAAGCGGGACCCTCGGTACGAGCAGTACTTC
.	.	TRBV6-5	TRBJ1-1	CASSYVRVSTEAFF	TGTGCCAGCAGTTACGTTCGGGTGAGCACTGAAGCTTTCTTT
.	.	TRBV25-1	TRBJ2-1	CASRGRGRPEQFF	TGTGCCAGCAGGGGGCGAGGGCGGCCTGAGCAGTTCTTC
.	TRBD1	TRBV28	TRBJ2-2	CASSPGQTGELFF	TGTGCCAGCAGCCCGGGACAGACCGGGGAGCTGTTTTTT
.	.	TRBV4-3	TRBJ2-7	CASSQGWSGSYEQYF	TGCGCCAGCAGCCAAGGGTGGAGCGGTTCCTACGAGCAGTACTTC
few	TRBD1	TRBV6-6	TRBJ2-1	CASSLPPGQGDNEQFF	TGTGCCAGCAGTCTACCCCCGGGACAGGGGGATAATGAGCAGTTCTTC
few	.	TRBV7-9	TRBJ1-1	CASSPRGASNTEAFF	TGTGCCAGCAGCCCTCGAGGGGCTTCGAACACTGAAGCTTTCTTT
few	TRBD2	TRBV28	TRBJ2-1	CASSFPSGRDEQFF	TGTGCCAGCAGTTTTCCTAGCGGGAGAGATGAGCAGTTCTTC
.	.	TRBV6-5	TRBJ2-7	CASSYSNSYEQYF	TGTGCCAGCAGTTACTCGAATTCCTACGAGCAGTACTTC
few	.	TRBV19	TRBJ2-7	CASSIDHWTSALRYEQYF	TGTGCCAGTAGTATAGATCATTGGACAAGTGCCCTGCGTTACGAGCAGTACTTC
.	.	TRBV7-9	TRBJ2-7	CASSLLGGELYEQYF	TGTGCCAGCAGCTTACTAGGTGGAGAGCTCTACGAGCAGTACTTC
.	.	TRBV27	TRBJ2-1	CASSFYEAGWNNEQFF	TGTGCCAGCAGTTTTTACGAGGCCGGGTGGAACAATGAGCAGTTCTTC
few	.	TRBV5-1	TRBJ1-4	CASSFGERYEKLFF	TGCGCCAGCAGCTTCGGGGAGCGCTATGAAAAACTGTTTTTT
few	.	TRBV5-4	TRBJ1-1	CASSLFLNTEAFF	TGTGCCAGCAGCTTATTCTTGAACACTGAAGCTTTCTTT
few	.	TRBV21-1	TRBJ2-1	CASSNARVVNEQFF	TGTGCCAGCAGCAATGCCAGGGTCGTCAATGAGCAGTTCTTC
.	TRBD1	TRBV4-3	TRBJ2-1	CASSEEGASINEQFF	TGCGCCAGCAGCGAAGAGGGGGCTAGTATCAATGAGCAGTTCTTC
few	TRBD1	TRBV2	TRBJ1-1	CASSGGQGQGAEAFF	TGTGCCAGCAGTGGGGGACAAGGACAGGGGGCTGAAGCTTTCTTT
.	.	TRBV28	TRBJ2-4	CASTNGGIAKNIQYF	TGTGCCAGCACTAATGGGGGCATAGCCAAAAACATTCAGTACTTC
.	.	TRBV18	TRBJ1-1	CASSPLMESGATEAFF	TGTGCCAGCTCACCATTGATGGAGTCAGGGGCCACTGAAGCTTTCTTT
.	.	TRBV5-5	TRBJ2-7	CASSLIESGEYF	TGTGCCAGCAGCTTGATCGAGTCAGGGGAATACTTC
.	TRBD2	TRBV4-1	TRBJ2-1	CASSQEFYRSGRANEQFF	TGCGCCAGCAGCCAAGAATTTTATCGGAGCGGGAGGGCCAATGAGCAGTTCTTC
.	TRBD2	TRBV7-9	TRBJ2-3	CASSLGGLKTDTQYF	TGTGCCAGCAGCTTAGGGGGACTAAAGACAGATACGCAGTATTTT
few	TRBD1	TRBV10-3	TRBJ1-1	CAISQGTDTEAFF	TGTGCCATCAGTCAAGGGACAGACACTGAAGCTTTCTTT
.	TRBD2	TRBV11-2	TRBJ2-3	CASSLGPGGDTQYF	TGTGCCAGCAGCTTAGGACCGGGAGGAGATACGCAGTATTTT
few	.	TRBV10-3	TRBJ2-3	CAISGGVFAGEPTDTQYF	TGTGCCATCAGTGGGGGGGTCTTTGCGGGTGAGCCCACAGATACGCAGTATTTT
few	.	TRBV2	TRBJ2-3	CASSNVLGGTDTQYF	TGTGCCAGCAGCAACGTTCTCGGGGGCACAGATACGCAGTATTTT
few	.	TRBV7-2	TRBJ2-1	CASSLEAQPYNEQFF	TGTGCCAGCAGCTTAGAAGCCCAACCTTACAATGAGCAGTTCTTC
few	TRBD1	TRBV27	TRBJ1-1	CASKNRGRNTEAFF	TGTGCCAGCAAGAACAGGGGGAGGAACACTGAAGCTTTCTTT
.	.	TRBV18	TRBJ2-7	CASSPFEGDEQYF	TGTGCCAGCTCACCATTCGAGGGGGACGAGCAGTACTTC
few	.	TRBV2	TRBJ2-1	CASTPDATYNEQFF	TGTGCCAGCACCCCGGATGCTACCTACAATGAGCAGTTCTTC
few	TRBD1	TRBV19	TRBJ1-5	CASSLLGTASGQPQHF	TGTGCCAGTAGTCTCCTCGGGACAGCCAGCGGGCAGCCCCAGCATTTT
.	.	TRBV14	TRBJ2-1	CASSQEYGGYNEQFF	TGTGCCAGCAGCCAAGAGTATGGAGGGTACAATGAGCAGTTCTTC
.	TRBD2	TRBV7-2	TRBJ2-1	CASSPPGTSGRLSEQFF	TGTGCCAGCAGCCCCCCTGGGACTAGCGGGAGATTGAGTGAGCAGTTCTTC
.	.	TRBV4-1	TRBJ1-1	CASSQSRVRDLNTEAFF	TGCGCCAGCAGCCAAAGCCGTGTCAGAGACCTGAACACTGAAGCTTTCTTT
few	.	TRBV19	TRBJ2-3	CASSIAGEGTDTQYF	TGTGCCAGTAGTATTGCAGGAGAGGGTACAGATACGCAGTATTTT
few	.	TRBV7-9	TRBJ2-3	CASSSQGTDTQYF	TGTGCCAGCAGCTCGCAAGGCACAGATACGCAGTATTTT
.	.	TRBV2	TRBJ2-5	CASSAERVGAGTQYF	TGTGCCAGCAGTGCGGAGCGGGTGGGCGCAGGGACCCAGTACTTC
.	TRBD1	TRBV27	TRBJ2-7	CASSLRDRFYEQYF	TGTGCCAGCAGTTTACGGGACAGGTTCTACGAGCAGTACTTC
few	.	TRBV19	TRBJ2-5	CASSIFGLQETQYF	TGTGCCAGTAGTATTTTTGGGCTCCAAGAGACCCAGTACTTC
.	.	TRBV29-1	TRBJ2-1	CSVGTLLLHEQFF	TGCAGCGTCGGCACTCTCCTCCTCCATGAGCAGTTCTTC
few	.	TRBV5-1	TRBJ1-1	CASSLMRENTEAFF	TGCGCCAGCAGCTTGATGCGGGAGAACACTGAAGCTTTCTTT
.	.	TRBV4-3	TRBJ2-3	CASSQDRFRGDTQYF	TGCGCCAGCAGCCAAGATAGATTCAGGGGAGATACGCAGTATTTT
.	.	TRBV11-1	TRBJ2-5	CASSLPRTKQETQYF	TGTGCCAGCAGCTTACCGCGGACAAAACAAGAGACCCAGTACTTC
few	.	TRBV5-6	TRBJ2-7	CASSLFYITYEQYF	TGTGCCAGCAGCTTGTTTTACATTACCTACGAGCAGTACTTC
.	TRBD2	TRBV7-9	TRBJ2-5	CASSLRTSGVQETQYF	TGTGCCAGCAGCCTCCGGACTAGCGGTGTTCAAGAGACCCAGTACTTC
.	TRBD1	TRBV13	TRBJ2-3	CASSRTGKDTQYF	TGTGCCAGCAGCCGGACAGGGAAAGATACGCAGTATTTT